This TCR beta chain was identified during a study of blood T cell repertoires in COVID-19. Looking at the study overall: The United States, Italy and Spain were the sources of the acute and convalescent COVID-19 samples. Nucleic acid was either cDNA or gDNA, and it came from T cells, B-cell-depleted T cells, or PBMCs.

V was clipped by 3 bases and J by 4 bases; unmatched bases: 7. Germline values: CDR1 SGDLS, CDR2 YYNGEE. This CDR3 is 15 amino acids long. Those enrolled in Seattle joined during active infection and were followed longitudinally afterward. As handled by the study authors: Reference gene primer amplification gave estimated nucleated cell counts. TCRdb's copy holds only in-frame clones and misses some; the assay was immunoSEQ multiplex PCR. V, J and clone size reflect that table, while D and trimming were determined from the DNA. The table lists some 350,000 clones, 88% of them singletons, with 7% to 8% in the top ten.

The sequence derives from a woman aged 70-85 years with COVID-19, enrolled during active disease. V and J are TRBV9 and TRBJ2-1; TRBD2 matches 7 bases. Sample: peripheral blood. CDR3 region: CASSERDYYYNEQFF. The CDR3 region has the DNA TGTGCCAGCAGCGAGCGGGACTACTATTACAATGAGCAGTTCTTC. Using reference TRBV9 and TRBJ2-1 for the parts outside the CDR3, the full variable domain is DSGVTQTPKHLITATGQRVTLRCSPRSGDLSVYWYQQSLDQGLQFLIQYYNGEERAKGNILERFSAQQFPDLHSELNLSSLELGDSALYFCASSERDYYYNEQFFGPGTRLTVL.